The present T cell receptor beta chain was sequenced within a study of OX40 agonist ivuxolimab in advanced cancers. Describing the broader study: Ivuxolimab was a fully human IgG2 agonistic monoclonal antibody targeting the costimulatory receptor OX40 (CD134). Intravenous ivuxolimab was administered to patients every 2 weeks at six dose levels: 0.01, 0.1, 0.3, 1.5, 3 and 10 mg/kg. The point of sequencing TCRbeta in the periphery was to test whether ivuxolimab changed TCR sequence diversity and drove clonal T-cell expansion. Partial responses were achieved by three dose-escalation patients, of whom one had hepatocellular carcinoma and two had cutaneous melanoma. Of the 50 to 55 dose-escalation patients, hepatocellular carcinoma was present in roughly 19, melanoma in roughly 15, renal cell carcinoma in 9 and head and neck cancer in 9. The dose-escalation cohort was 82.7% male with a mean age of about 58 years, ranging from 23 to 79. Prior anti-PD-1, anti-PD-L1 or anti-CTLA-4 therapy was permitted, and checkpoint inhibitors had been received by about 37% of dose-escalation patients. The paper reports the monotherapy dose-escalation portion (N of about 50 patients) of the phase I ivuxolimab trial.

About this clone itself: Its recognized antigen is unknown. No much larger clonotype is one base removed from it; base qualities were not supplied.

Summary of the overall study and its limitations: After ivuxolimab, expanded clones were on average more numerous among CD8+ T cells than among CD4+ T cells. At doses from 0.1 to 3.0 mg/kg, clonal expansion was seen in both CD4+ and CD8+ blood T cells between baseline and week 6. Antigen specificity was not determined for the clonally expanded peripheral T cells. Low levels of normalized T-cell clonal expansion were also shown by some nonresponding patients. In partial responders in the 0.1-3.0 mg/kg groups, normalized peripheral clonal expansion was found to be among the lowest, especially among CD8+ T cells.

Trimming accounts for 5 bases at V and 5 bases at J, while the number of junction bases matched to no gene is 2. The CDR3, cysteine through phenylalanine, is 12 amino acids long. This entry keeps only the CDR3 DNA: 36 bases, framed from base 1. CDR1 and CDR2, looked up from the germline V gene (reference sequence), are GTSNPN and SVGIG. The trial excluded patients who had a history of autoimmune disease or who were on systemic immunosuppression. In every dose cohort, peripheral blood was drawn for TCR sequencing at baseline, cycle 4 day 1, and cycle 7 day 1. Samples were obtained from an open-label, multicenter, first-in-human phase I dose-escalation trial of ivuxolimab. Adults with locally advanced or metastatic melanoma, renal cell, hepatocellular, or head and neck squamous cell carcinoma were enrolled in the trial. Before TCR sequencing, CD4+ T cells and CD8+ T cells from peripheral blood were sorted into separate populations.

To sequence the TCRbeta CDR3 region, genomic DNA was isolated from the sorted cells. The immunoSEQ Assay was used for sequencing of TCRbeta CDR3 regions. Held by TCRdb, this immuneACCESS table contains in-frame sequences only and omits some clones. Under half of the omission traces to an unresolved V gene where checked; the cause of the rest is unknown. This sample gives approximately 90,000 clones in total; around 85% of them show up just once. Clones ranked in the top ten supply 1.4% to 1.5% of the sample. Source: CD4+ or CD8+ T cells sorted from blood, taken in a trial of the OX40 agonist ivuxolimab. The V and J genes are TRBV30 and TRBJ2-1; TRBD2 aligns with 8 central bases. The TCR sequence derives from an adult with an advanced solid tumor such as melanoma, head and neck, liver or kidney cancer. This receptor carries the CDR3 CAWGAGDNEQFF. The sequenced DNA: TGTGCCTGGGGAGCGGGAGACAATGAGCAGTTCTTC.